The entry below describes one TCR beta chain. Its antigen is not yet known. One base away there is no much larger clone; base qualities are not given. This sample stems from a study of lymphopenia after photon versus proton radiotherapy (dated by TCRdb to between 2018 and 2021). Describing the broader study: The study compared the immunological effects of photon versus proton radiation therapy in patients with gastrointestinal tumors who developed high-grade lymphopenia. The 20 patients in the cohort had gastrointestinal tumors, were treated with either photon or proton therapy, and subsequently developed lymphopenia. The goal of the study was to characterize the differences between the two radiation modalities in how they affect the immune system. What the work shows at the level of the full study, not this receptor alone: During treatment, patients who received photon therapy lost naive T cells and TCR diversity and gained effector/memory populations, whereas patients who received proton therapy remained relatively stable. After the lymphocyte count nadir, photon-treated repertoires showed oligoclonal expansion, especially of CD8+ Temra cells, which drove the drop in diversity. The survival association was assessed only in patients who died, and better survival with proton therapy was presented by the authors as a possibility rather than a demonstrated result. Across the cohort, a larger post-nadir drop in TCR diversity was inversely correlated with overall survival time among patients who died.

The CDR3 covers 14 residues, taking in both the cysteine and the phenylalanine. Of all the DNA, just the CDR3 is kept, 42 bases in frame from base 1. V drops 2 bases and J drops 9 bases, leaving 14 bases in between. According to the germline V gene, CDR1 reads SGHNT and CDR2 reads YENEEA. To prepare the library, the immunoSEQ multiplex PCR assay was applied. T cell repertoires were profiled by deep sequencing of rearranged TCR beta loci, alongside multiparametric flow cytometry. TCRdb obtained this table from immuneACCESS and retained in-frame rearrangements with V and J assigned. These tables miss some clones; where compared with another copy, unresolved V genes account for less than half of the shortfall, and the remainder is unexplained. This sample has more than 80,000 clones in its table, and approximately 82% of those were observed once. The ten largest clones represent approximately 1.3% of the sample.

This chain is built from TRBV11-3 and TRBJ2-1, with the D gene too uncertain to name. The clonotype originates from a man aged 55 to 70 with pancreatic cancer. Sequenced here: peripheral blood, sampled from a patient treated with proton-based radiotherapy. The nucleotides are TGTGCCAGCAGCTTAAACAGTGGGGTGGGTGAGCAGTTCTTC. Translated, it gives CASSLNSGVGEQFF.